The 14 T cell receptor beta chains presented below share a single source sample, sequenced in a study of blood T cell repertoires in COVID-19 (TCRdb year 2020). Library preparation employed the immunoSEQ multiplex PCR assay. This immuneACCESS table, as held by TCRdb, lists in-frame sequences with V and J called but not all clones. Of the missing ones, under half trace to an unresolved V gene in checked studies; the others have no known cause. Within this sample are nearly 250,000 clones, with 70% to 90% of them counted one time only. The ten biggest clones cover around 0.87% of the sample. Input material: PBMCs or T cells enriched from blood (not recorded which). The receptor set was obtained from a man over 45 who had been exposed to COVID-19.

This clone was seen once. The V gene is TRBV7-3, the J gene TRBJ1-1; maybe TRBD1 (5 bases). Germline CDR1 reads SGHTA; CDR2 reads FQGTGA. The CDR3 contains 13 residues. V was trimmed by 3 bases and J by 10 bases, leaving 15 bases between them. The CDR3 bases are TGTGCCAGCAGCTTTAGTGTAGACACAGGAGCTTTCTTT. Its protein is CASSFSVDTGAFF.

The chain uses TRBV11-2 and TRBJ1-5; 7 bases match TRBD1. The trim removed 1 base at V and 4 bases at J, leaving 4 bases unmatched. CDR3 size: 15 residues. Per the germline V gene, CDR1 is SGHAT and CDR2 is FQNNGV. CDR3 amino acids: CASSLGQGENQPQHF. CDR3 nucleotide sequence: TGTGCCAGCAGCTTAGGACAGGGAGAAAATCAGCCCCAGCATTTT.

This sequence joins TRBV9 and TRBJ1-2, with 9 positions matching TRBD1. Germline values: CDR1 SGDLS, CDR2 YYNGEE. The junction had 12 bases not matched to a gene; V was cut back by 0 bases and J by 0 bases. The CDR3 totals 19 residues. This chain's CDR3 is CASSVGNSEDRGPNYGYTF. In DNA, the CDR3 is TGTGCCAGCAGCGTAGGAAACTCCGAGGACAGGGGCCCTAACTATGGCTACACCTTC.

The V call is TRBV5-1, the J call TRBJ2-7, with 7 positions matching TRBD2. The CDR3 sequence is 15 residues long. CDR1 and CDR2 (germline): SGHRS, YFSETQ. The V and J ends lost 0 bases and 4 bases, in that order; junction bases with no gene match: 7. The CDR3 is CASSLEYGGGYEQYF. In DNA form, the CDR3 reads TGCGCCAGCAGCTTGGAGTACGGCGGGGGATACGAGCAGTACTTC.

This clone showed up just once. A junction boundary mismatches the germline segment, possibly from a read error. The rearrangement uses TRBV11-3 and TRBJ2-1; 8 bases match TRBD2. CDR1 is SGHNT and CDR2 is YENEEA in the germline V gene. The CDR3 has 14 residues. For the CDR3, the DNA is TGTGCCAGCAGCTTCTACCTGAGCGGGGGTGTGTTGATCTTC. This sequence encodes CASSFYLSGGVLIF. Using reference TRBV11-3 and TRBJ2-1 for the parts outside the CDR3, the full variable domain is EAGVVQSPRYKIIEKKQPVAFWCNPISGHNTLYWYLQNLGQGPELLIRYENEEAVDDSQLPKDRFSAERLKGVDSTLKIQPAELGDSAVYLCASSFYLSGGVLIFGPGTRLTVL.

The table lists this clone with a count of one. CDR3 loop: CASSQGRGPTGRYGYTF. CDR3 in DNA: TGCGCCAGCAGCCAGGGGCGGGGGCCGACAGGCCGCTATGGCTACACCTTC. The chain employs TRBV4-1 and TRBJ1-2; D might be TRBD1 (6 bases). Per germline, CDR1 MGHRA and CDR2 YSYEKL. Trimming cost V 3 bases and J 4 bases, with 21 bases left between them. This CDR3 is built from 17 residues.

The chain recombines TRBV6-4 with TRBJ2-2; D is possibly TRBD1 (6 bases). This CDR3 has 14 residues. Germline V gives CDR1 MRHNA, CDR2 SNTAGT. Trimming pared 8 bases from V and 3 bases from J, leaving 13 bases between. The CDR3 region has the DNA TGTGCCAGCCGTCGGGACACATACACCGGGGAGCTGTTTTTT. Its translation is CASRRDTYTGELFF.

This chain connects TRBV6-5 to TRBJ1-1, with TRBD1 matching 10 bases. The V and J ends lost 6 bases and 4 bases, in that order; junction bases with no gene match: 8. CDR3 length equals 15 residues. Germline-derived CDR1 and CDR2 are MNHEY and SVGAGI. CDR3 in DNA: TGTGCCAGCAGAACGGACGGACAGGGGGTCACTGAAGCTTTCTTT. It codes for CASRTDGQGVTEAFF.

The genes are TRBV7-9 and TRBJ2-7; D is uncertain. The CDR3 runs to 14 residues. Deletions cut 1 base from V and 0 bases from J, with 7 bases between. Germline V gene data show CDR1 as SEHNR and CDR2 as FQNEAQ (reference sequence). CDR3 loop: CASSLEAGSYEQYV. In DNA, the CDR3 is TGTGCCAGCAGCTTAGAGGCAGGCTCCTACGAGCAGTACGTC.

The V call is TRBV5-5, the J call TRBJ2-3; TRBD2 aligns across 13 bases. CDR3 size: 17 residues. Germline trimming cut 3 bases from V and 2 bases from J; bases unmatched to any gene: 6. CDR1 is SGHKS and CDR2 is YYEKEE in the germline V gene (reference sequence). The CDR3 is CASSWPGTSGATDTQYF. The CDR3 DNA follows: TGTGCCAGCAGCTGGCCCGGGACTAGCGGGGCCACAGATACGCAGTATTTT.

This chain joins TRBV4-1 and TRBJ2-7; D is perhaps TRBD1 (6 bases). Germline CDR1 is MGHRA and CDR2 is YSYEKL. CDR3 size: 15 residues. Trimming left V 1 base short and J 0 bases short, with 10 bases between. This chain's CDR3 is CASSQVWDNSYEQYV. The CDR3 DNA sequence: TGCGCCAGCAGCCAAGTCTGGGACAACTCCTACGAGCAGTACGTC.

This sequence joins TRBV5-4 and TRBJ1-2; 8 bases are shared with TRBD1. After removal of 7 bases from V and 7 bases from J, the junction contained 12 bases not matched to a gene. The CDR3 has 14 residues. Germline V gives CDR1 SGHNT, CDR2 YYREEE (reference sequence). CDR3 nucleotides: TGTGCCAGCCGAATGACAGGGGCCCTAAGTGGCTACACCTTC. Its protein product is CASRMTGALSGYTF.

The chain combines TRBV29-1 with TRBJ1-2; 7 nucleotides agree with TRBD1. CDR1 and CDR2 (germline): SQVTM, ANQGSEA. The CDR3 extends over 14 amino acids. Germline trimming cut 5 bases from V and 3 bases from J; bases unmatched to any gene: 9. This chain's CDR3 is CSVYTGTADYGYTF. As DNA, the CDR3 is TGCAGCGTTTACACCGGGACAGCCGACTATGGCTACACCTTC.

The J gene is TRBJ1-1, the V gene TRBV6-4; perhaps TRBD1 as D (5 bases). The CDR3 has 13 amino acids. Trimming took off 6 bases at V and 2 bases at J, with 10 bases between the two ends. Germline V gives CDR1 MRHNA, CDR2 SNTAGT. Here the CDR3 reads CASRKQANTEAFF. CDR3 bases: TGTGCCAGCAGGAAACAGGCTAACACTGAAGCTTTCTTT.